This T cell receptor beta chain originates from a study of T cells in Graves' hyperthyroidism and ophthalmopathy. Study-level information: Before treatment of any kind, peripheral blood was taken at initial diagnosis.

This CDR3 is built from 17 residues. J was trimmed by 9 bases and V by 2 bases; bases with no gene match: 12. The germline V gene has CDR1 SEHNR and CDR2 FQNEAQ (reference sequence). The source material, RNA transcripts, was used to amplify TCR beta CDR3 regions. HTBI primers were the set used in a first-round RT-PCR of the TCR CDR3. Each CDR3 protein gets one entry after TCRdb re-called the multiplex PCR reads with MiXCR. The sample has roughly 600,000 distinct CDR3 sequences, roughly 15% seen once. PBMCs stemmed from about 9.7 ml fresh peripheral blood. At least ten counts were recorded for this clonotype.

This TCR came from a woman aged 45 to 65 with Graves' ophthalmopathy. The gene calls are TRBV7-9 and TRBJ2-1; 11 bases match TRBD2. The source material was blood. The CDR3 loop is CASSLWALAGGPSEQFF. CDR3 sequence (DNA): TGTGCCAGCAGCTTATGGGCCTTAGCGGGAGGGCCGAGTGAGCAGTTCTTC. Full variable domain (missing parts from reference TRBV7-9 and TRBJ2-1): DTGVSQNPRHKITKRGQNVTFRCDPISEHNRLYWYRQTLGQGPEFLTYFQNEAQLEKSRLLSDRFSAERPKGSFSTLEIQRTEQGDSAMYLCASSLWALAGGPSEQFFGPGTRLTVL.